Reported below is one T cell receptor (beta chain). The record originates from a study of blood T cell repertoires in COVID-19. Across the study: The United States, Italy and Spain were the sources of the acute and convalescent COVID-19 samples. Sources were T cells, B-cell-depleted T cells, or PBMCs; the material itself was cDNA or gDNA.

Germline CDR1 reads GTSNPN; CDR2 reads SVGIG (reference sequence). CDR3 length: 15 amino acids. V gave up 2 bases and J gave up 0 bases; unmatched junction bases: 4. The method was immunoSEQ multiplex PCR; TCRdb's version includes in-frame clones alone and lacks a portion of them. The sample consists of 95,000 to 120,000 clones, roughly four fifths of them appearing once. Sequenced input: peripheral blood. The chain is built from TRBV30 and TRBJ1-5, with 7 bases fitting TRBD1. This TCR was sampled from a woman aged 70 to 79 with acute or convalescent COVID-19. CDR3 in amino acids: CAWSRGTASNQPQHF. The CDR3 nucleotides read TGTGCCTGGAGTAGAGGGACAGCTAGCAATCAGCCCCAGCATTTT.